A single sample gave rise to the 9 T cell receptor beta chains below, sequenced in a study of T-cell memory formation after mild COVID-19. TCRdb re-derived calls from the 5' RACE reads in MiXCR, one entry per CDR3 protein. The sample lists 240,000 or so distinct CDR3 sequences, 7.5% to 10% occurring once. The specimen sequenced was PBMCs or a T cell subset sorted from them (not recorded which). The receptors stem from a man younger than 30 who had mild COVID-19 (a few samples of this study predate the infection). Cell type and time point are not known.

The J gene is TRBJ1-1, the V gene TRBV11-2; D remains ambiguous. Germline loops: CDR1 SGHAT, CDR2 FQNNGV. V shed 3 bases and J shed 0 bases, with 8 bases lying between them. The CDR3 runs to 14 residues. CDR3 sequence reads: CASSFLFMNTEAFF. The CDR3 coding sequence is TGTGCCAGCAGCTTTTTATTTATGAACACTGAAGCTTTCTTT.

This sequence joins TRBV4-2 and TRBJ2-7, with D possibly being TRBD1 (5 bases). CDR3 length: 15 residues. With 5 bases removed from V and 2 bases from J, the gap between germline ends came to 16 bases. From germline, CDR1 is LGHNA and CDR2 YNFKEQ. The CDR3 protein is CASSCLAGLTYEQYF. As DNA, the CDR3 is TGTGCCAGCAGCTGTCTGGCAGGGCTGACCTACGAGCAGTACTTC.

The table lists this clonotype with many counts. The chain carries TRBV5-1 and TRBJ1-4; D possibly corresponds to TRBD1 (5 bases). The CDR3 spans 16 residues. The V end was cut by 3 bases, the J end by 0 bases, with 12 bases between. CDR1 is SGHRS, CDR2 YFSETQ, per germline. CDR3 nucleotide sequence: TGCGCCAGCAGCTCTTCCCAGGGCGCAACTAATGAAAAACTGTTTTTT. It codes for CASSSSQGATNEKLFF.

DNA for the CDR3: TGTGCCAGCAGTTATACAGCGGACAGGATGGACTATGGCTACACCTTC. Residues: CASSYTADRMDYGYTF. This chain links TRBV6-4 with TRBJ1-2; TRBD1 matches 7 bases. CDR3 length equals 16 residues. From germline, CDR1 is MRHNA and CDR2 SNTAGT. Trimming at V came to 5 bases and at J to 3 bases, leaving 12 bases not matched to a gene.

This clonotype was found a few times. The chain links TRBV7-2 to TRBJ2-3, with D unresolved. Deletions cut 0 bases from V and 4 bases from J, with 8 bases between. The CDR3 is 14 amino acids. CDR1 SGHTA and CDR2 FQGNSA come from the germline V gene. The CDR3 is CASSLAGNPDTQYF. The CDR3 region has the DNA TGTGCCAGCAGCTTAGCGGGCAATCCAGATACGCAGTATTTT.

This clonotype was seen only a few times. The chain has TRBV5-1 and TRBJ2-1, with TRBD2 identical over 8 bases. CDR3 length: 15 residues. Germline lookup yields CDR1 SGHRS and CDR2 YFSETQ. Trimming took 1 base from V and 7 from J; bases not matched to a gene: 7. The CDR3 DNA sequence: TGCGCCAGCAGCTTGCTCCGCGGGGGGACGAATGAGCAGTTCTTC. Protein: CASSLLRGGTNEQFF.

This clonotype has only a few counts. Here the CDR3 reads CASRQMTGRETQYF. Here the CDR3 DNA reads TGTGCCAGCAGACAAATGACAGGGAGAGAGACCCAGTACTTC. The chain recombines TRBV7-9 with TRBJ2-5, with 7 bases lining up with TRBD1. The J segment lost 4 bases and the V segment lost 6 bases, leaving 8 bases of the junction unmatched. Germline CDR1 reads SEHNR; CDR2 reads FQNEAQ (reference sequence). There are 14 residues in the CDR3.

The chain is built from TRBV28 and TRBJ1-5; D is ambiguous. The CDR3 loop spans 13 amino acids. In germline, CDR1 is MDHEN, CDR2 SYDVKM. CDR3 in amino acids: CACGLYSNQPQHF. CDR3 sequence (DNA): TGTGCTTGTGGTCTGTATAGCAATCAGCCCCAGCATTTT.

The chain couples TRBV14 to TRBJ1-1; D remains unclear. The CDR3 runs 14 residues. Germline CDR1 and CDR2: SGHDN and FVKESK. V gave up 2 bases and J gave up 1 base, with 8 bases separating them. Here the CDR3 reads CASSQHTANTEAFF. CDR3 in DNA: TGTGCCAGCAGCCAACACACGGCGAACACTGAAGCTTTCTTT.